This record concerns one TCR beta chain sequence. V lost 0 bases and J lost 6, with 8 bases in between. The CDR3 runs 14 residues. CDR1 is LGHNA, CDR2 YNFKEQ, per germline. Source study methods: The authors estimated nucleated cell counts from reference gene primer amplification. Sequencing used immunoSEQ multiplex PCR; TCRdb keeps in-frame clones, though not all of them. The DNA gave D and trimming, while V, J and clone size come from that table. The sample has 55,000 or so clones; about 80% are singletons. This sample was included in a study of blood T cell repertoires in COVID-19. The wider study: Spain, Italy and the United States supplied samples that represented acute and convalescent COVID-19.

This rearrangement joins TRBV4-2 to TRBJ1-4; no clear D. The sample was peripheral blood. This receptor was taken from a man younger than 45 with COVID-19, enrolled during active disease. The CDR3 nucleotides read TGTGCCAGCAGCCAAGATGGGCCGGATGAAAAACTGTTTTTT. It is translated as CASSQDGPDEKLFF.